The 16 T cell receptor beta chains below were found in one sample sequenced in a study of T cell responses to AZD1222 COVID-19 vaccine. Here immunoSEQ multiplex PCR was the method, and the copy in TCRdb shows in-frame clones only, minus some. Here the sample spans some 95,000 clones, around 90% being singletons. The material sequenced was peripheral blood, taken on day 0 of AZD1222 vaccination. The receptors were gathered from an adult in good health.

CDR3 in amino acids: CASSPDGVYGYTF. The CDR3 DNA sequence: TGTGCCAGCTCACCAGACGGAGTCTATGGCTACACCTTC. The rearrangement links TRBV18 to TRBJ1-2, with D hard to call. The germline V gene has CDR1 KGHSH and CDR2 LQKENI. CDR3 size: 13 residues. V was cut by 2 bases and J by 4 bases, with 8 bases left in between.

The chain uses TRBV5-1 and TRBJ2-3; 7 positions agree with TRBD1. This CDR3 has 15 residues. The germline V gene has CDR1 SGHRS and CDR2 YFSETQ. J lost 1 base, V lost 0 bases, and 2 bases had no gene match. The CDR3 reads CASSLDRGGTDTQYF. The CDR3 nucleotides are TGCGCCAGCAGCTTGGACAGGGGAGGCACAGATACGCAGTATTTT.

In regard to this clone: Other DNA sequences in the sample encode the same CDR3. The rearrangement links TRBV12-3 or TRBV12-4 to TRBJ2-7; D gene ambiguous. The CDR3 totals 12 residues. Trimming left V 1 base short and J 2 bases short, with 3 bases between. CDR3 loop: CASSLGTYEQYF. DNA of the CDR3: TGTGCCAGCAGTTTAGGTACCTACGAGCAGTACTTC.

The chain links TRBV28 to TRBJ1-2, with D unclear. Germline assignment: CDR1 MDHEN and CDR2 SYDVKM. The CDR3 runs 14 residues. V lost 6 bases to trimming and J lost 4 bases, with 15 bases between them. The CDR3 DNA sequence: TGTGCCAGCAGGTCCGGACCGGCTTCCTATGGCTACACCTTC. It translates to CASRSGPASYGYTF.

The gene calls are TRBV7-3 and TRBJ1-5; 7 bases line up with TRBD1. The V segment lost 5 bases and the J segment 7 bases; nucleotides outside the gene matches: 8. CDR1 is SGHTA, CDR2 FQGTGA, per germline. The CDR3 length is 14 residues. CDR3 in DNA: TGTGCCAGCAGCAGCGACAGGGTCGGGCAGCCCCAGCATTTT. Its protein product is CASSSDRVGQPQHF.

The rearrangement links TRBV10-3 to TRBJ1-3; D unresolved. V was pared by 8 bases and J by 0 bases, with 8 bases between. Germline V gene data show CDR1 as ENHRY and CDR2 as SYGVKD. This CDR3 spans 13 amino acids. Here the CDR3 reads CAIAEASGNTIYF. DNA for the CDR3: TGTGCCATCGCGGAAGCCTCTGGAAACACCATATATTTT.

The CDR3 sequence is CASSFIRSSYNEQFF. In DNA, the CDR3 is TGTGCCAGCAGTTTTATTCGTAGCTCCTACAATGAGCAGTTCTTC. This sequence joins TRBV27 and TRBJ2-1; D ambiguous. The CDR3 is made up of 15 amino acids. The germline CDR1 and CDR2 sequences are MNHEY and SMNVEV (reference sequence). Trimming stripped 3 bases from V and 0 bases from J, with 9 bases between.

The J gene is TRBJ1-5, the V gene TRBV4-2; D is possibly TRBD1 (5 bases). The V end was cut by 0 bases, the J end by 4 bases, with 13 bases between. Germline-derived CDR1 and CDR2 are LGHNA and YNFKEQ. The CDR3 is 16 residues long. DNA of the CDR3: TGTGCCAGCAGCCAAGAGAAGGGGCGGACAAATCAGCCCCAGCATTTT. Protein product: CASSQEKGRTNQPQHF.

This clone appeared a single time. CDR3 loop: CASSLNRVTEAFF. The CDR3 nucleotides are TGTGCCAGCAGTTTAAATAGGGTTACTGAAGCTTTCTTT. This rearrangement joins TRBV12-3 or TRBV12-4 to TRBJ1-1; no clear D. V gave up 2 bases and J gave up 5 bases, with 9 bases separating them. The CDR3 covers 13 residues.

The rearrangement links TRBV5-6 to TRBJ1-4; D gene uncertain. Deletions cut 0 bases from V and 8 bases from J, with 14 bases between. The CDR3 covers 15 residues. Per germline, CDR1 SGHDT and CDR2 YYEEEE. The CDR3 bases are TGTGCCAGCAGCTTGGTGGGAGGGCGAAGAGAAAAACTGTTTTTT. Amino acids: CASSLVGGRREKLFF.

The chain employs TRBV10-3 and TRBJ1-1, with D possibly TRBD1 on 6 matching bases. Germline V gene data show CDR1 as ENHRY and CDR2 as SYGVKD. V lost 4 bases and J 1 base, leaving 7 bases between the germline ends. CDR3 size: 13 residues. In nucleotides, the CDR3 is TGTGCCATCAGTGGGGGACAGAACACTGAAGCTTTCTTT. Amino acid sequence: CAISGGQNTEAFF.

The rearrangement links TRBV9 to TRBJ1-4, with 7 positions matching TRBD1. Germline trimming cut 0 bases from V and 2 bases from J; bases unmatched to any gene: 1. The CDR3 is 15 residues long. Germline V gene sequence: CDR1 SGDLS, CDR2 YYNGEE. For the CDR3, the DNA is TGTGCCAGCAGCGTAGCGGGACAGACTAATGAAAAACTGTTTTTT. Encoded protein: CASSVAGQTNEKLFF. Supplemented by reference TRBV9 and TRBJ1-4, the full variable domain reads DSGVTQTPKHLITATGQRVTLRCSPRSGDLSVYWYQQSLDQGLQFLIQYYNGEERAKGNILERFSAQQFPDLHSELNLSSLELGDSALYFCASSVAGQTNEKLFFGSGTQLSVL.

This clone was counted a few times. V gene TRBV10-3 combines with J gene TRBJ1-1; 10 nucleotides agree with TRBD1. This CDR3 comprises 16 residues. Germline lookup yields CDR1 ENHRY and CDR2 SYGVKD. The J segment lost 3 bases and the V segment lost 7 bases, leaving 11 bases of the junction unmatched. This CDR3 is CAITPQIGTGDTEAFF. In nucleotides, the CDR3 is TGTGCCATCACCCCCCAGATCGGGACAGGGGACACTGAAGCTTTCTTT.

DNA of the CDR3: TGTGCCAGCAGCCCCCAGCGGGGGCCCAGGATCGAGCAGTACTTC. It translates to CASSPQRGPRIEQYF. V usage is TRBV5-4 and J usage is TRBJ2-7; 8 bases are a match to TRBD2. Germline CDR1 is SGHNT and CDR2 is YYREEE (reference sequence). Trimming cost V 4 bases and J 6 bases; bases outside gene matches: 12. There are 15 residues in the CDR3.

The chain carries TRBV5-1 and TRBJ2-1; D gene unclear. Germline V gene data show CDR1 as SGHRS and CDR2 as YFSETQ. Trimming removed 0 bases at V and 6 bases at J, with 10 bases between. This CDR3 spans 14 amino acids. CDR3 in amino acids: CASSLVQVSNEQFF. CDR3 in DNA: TGCGCCAGCAGCTTGGTCCAGGTCAGCAATGAGCAGTTCTTC. Combining the CDR3 with reference TRBV5-1 and TRBJ2-1 gives the whole variable domain KAGVTQTPRYLIKTRGQQVTLSCSPISGHRSVSWYQQTPGQGLQFLFEYFSETQRNKGNFPGRFSGRQFSNSRSEMNVSTLELGDSALYLCASSLVQVSNEQFFGPGTRLTVL.

The V gene is TRBV20-1, the J gene TRBJ1-6; 7 positions agree with TRBD1. The CDR3 runs 13 residues. The junction had 5 bases not matched to a gene; V was cut back by 3 bases and J by 9 bases. Germline values: CDR1 DFQATT, CDR2 SNEGSKA (reference sequence). The CDR3 coding sequence is TGCAGTGCTAGTGGGACAGAGTTTTCACCCCTCCACTTT. Translation: CSASGTEFSPLHF.